One sample yielded the 26 T cell receptor beta chains listed below, sequenced in a study of shared clonotypes between healthy human individuals. Some clones are missing from TCRdb's copy, which holds only in-frame ones; the method was immunoSEQ multiplex PCR. The repertoire holds over 850,000 clones, with around 82% as singletons. The sample taken for sequencing was memory CD4+ T cells from PBMCs. The subset is: CD45RA-negative fraction. All receptors derive from a man aged 18-30 years in good health. Some clones in this sample may be carry-over from other donors' samples.

The chain uses TRBV6-5 and TRBJ1-5; D is unresolved. Trimming removed 5 bases at V and 2 bases at J, with 7 bases between. The CDR3 is made up of 13 amino acids. CDR1 and CDR2 (germline): MNHEY, SVGAGI. CDR3 protein: CASSPRGNQPQHF. CDR3 DNA: TGTGCCAGCAGTCCCCGGGGCAATCAGCCCCAGCATTTT.

This clone was observed a single time. The chain combines TRBV27 with TRBJ1-2; TRBD1 agrees at 9 bases. Germline V gene data show CDR1 as MNHEY and CDR2 as SMNVEV (reference sequence). With V trimmed by 6 bases and J by 4 bases, 6 bases remained unmatched. The length of the CDR3 is 14 residues. CDR3 sequence (DNA): TGTGCCAGCAGGAGGACAGGGGTCATCTATGGCTACACCTTC. Encoded protein: CASRRTGVIYGYTF.

V gene TRBV21-1 combines with J gene TRBJ2-3. TRBV21-1 is reported as a pseudogene. The CDR3 is 17 residues long. The CDR3 sequence: CASRQPPSGCYTDTQYF. CDR3 DNA sequence: TGTGCCAGCAGACAACCTCCCTCCGGATGTTACACAGATACGCAGTATTTT.

This chain connects TRBV5-1 to TRBJ1-1, with a possible D match to TRBD1 (5 bases). The length of the CDR3 is 16 residues. Trimming took 0 bases from V and 3 from J, leaving 15 bases between them. The germline gives CDR1 SGHRS, CDR2 YFSETQ. The CDR3 DNA is TGCGCCAGCAGCTTGGGTGCCGGCAGGGTGGACACTGAAGCTTTCTTT. This codes for CASSLGAGRVDTEAFF.

CDR3 loop: CASSAASGSYYEQYF. Written as DNA, the CDR3 is TGCGCCAGCAGCGCAGCTAGCGGGAGCTACTACGAGCAGTACTTC. The chain carries TRBV5-1 and TRBJ2-7; 10 bases agree with TRBD2. The CDR3 consists of 15 residues. CDR1 is SGHRS and CDR2 is YFSETQ in the germline V gene. V was pared by 4 bases and J by 3 bases, with 7 bases of the junction left unmatched.

This clone showed up many times. The chain carries TRBV4-1 and TRBJ2-3, with D possibly TRBD2 on 6 matching bases. The V gene lost 0 bases and the J gene lost 0 bases, with 7 bases spanning the gap. CDR1 is MGHRA and CDR2 is YSYEKL in the germline V gene. CDR3 length: 15 residues. CDR3 in amino acids: CASSQELASTDTQYF. The CDR3, as DNA: TGCGCCAGCAGCCAAGAACTAGCTAGCACAGATACGCAGTATTTT.

V and J are TRBV5-8 and TRBJ2-1; maybe TRBD2 (7 bases). The CDR3 length is 15 residues. V was shortened by 2 bases and J by 2 bases, with 11 bases between the two germline ends. Germline V gene data show CDR1 as SGHTS and CDR2 as YDEGEE. Here the CDR3 reads CASSLEGGTYNEQFF. The CDR3 DNA is TGTGCCAGCAGCTTAGAGGGGGGGACCTACAATGAGCAGTTCTTC.

This clone was seen a single time. V gene TRBV9 combines with J gene TRBJ1-3, with a weak D call TRBD1 (6 bases). The CDR3 has 14 amino acids. Trimming shortened V by 3 bases and J by 4 bases, and 11 bases separated the two germline ends. CDR1 SGDLS and CDR2 YYNGEE come from the germline V gene. The CDR3: CASSARTAGNTIYF. The CDR3 DNA reads TGTGCCAGCAGCGCCCGGACAGCGGGAAACACCATATATTTT.

This clone has at least ten counts. Other DNA sequences in the sample encode the same CDR3. The genes are TRBV28 and TRBJ1-2; no clear D gene. This CDR3 contains 12 residues. CDR1 MDHEN and CDR2 SYDVKM come from the germline V gene. V lost 6 bases and J lost 3, with 8 bases in between. In DNA form, the CDR3 reads TGTGCCAGCAGCCTTTTGGACTATGGCTACACCTTC. Translation: CASSLLDYGYTF.

This chain joins TRBV4-1 and TRBJ2-1, with D possibly being TRBD1 (6 bases). This CDR3 region has 15 residues. V lost 3 bases and J lost 4, with 13 bases in between. Germline loops: CDR1 MGHRA, CDR2 YSYEKL. The CDR3: CASSHSRQEYNEQFF. CDR3 sequence (DNA): TGCGCCAGCAGCCACTCCCGACAGGAGTACAATGAGCAGTTCTTC.

Turning to this clone: A far more abundant clone sits one base away, making this likely a read error. This chain connects TRBV11-3 to TRBJ2-3; D uncertain. The CDR3 contains 13 residues. Germline CDR1 and CDR2: SGHNT and YENEEA. Deletions cut 1 base from V and 1 base from J, with 3 bases between. The CDR3 reads CASSLAGTDTQYF. The CDR3 nucleotides are TGTGCCAGCAGCTTAGCGGGCACAGATACGCAGTATTTT. Drawing the rest from reference TRBV11-3 and TRBJ2-3, the complete variable domain is EAGVVQSPRYKIIEKKQPVAFWCNPISGHNTLYWYLQNLGQGPELLIRYENEEAVDDSQLPKDRFSAERLKGVDSTLKIQPAELGDSAVYLCASSLAGTDTQYFGPGTRLTVL.

The chain is built from TRBV29-1 and TRBJ2-5; TRBD1 might be the D (5 bases). V gave up 3 bases and J gave up 5 bases, with 13 bases separating them. CDR1 is SQVTM, CDR2 ANQGSEA, per germline. This CDR3 is built from 13 residues. Written as DNA, the CDR3 is TGCAGCGTTGACAGGGTTATCGGGGAGACCCAGTACTTC. This gives the protein CSVDRVIGETQYF.

The V gene is TRBV19, the J gene TRBJ2-7, with 10 bases that match TRBD1. J lost 2 bases, V lost 5 bases, and 6 bases had no gene match. In germline, CDR1 is LNHDA, CDR2 SQIVND (reference sequence). There are 15 residues in the CDR3. The CDR3 here is CASSPGTGVPYEQYF. The CDR3 DNA reads as TGTGCCAGTAGTCCGGGGACAGGGGTTCCCTACGAGCAGTACTTC.

Written as DNA, the CDR3 is TGTGCCAGCTCACCTCGACCGGGTACTAATGAAAAACTGTTTTTT. Amino acid sequence: CASSPRPGTNEKLFF. The J gene is TRBJ1-4, the V gene TRBV18; D not certain. With 3 bases removed from V and 2 bases from J, the gap between germline ends came to 10 bases. The CDR3 length is 15 residues. The germline V gene has CDR1 KGHSH and CDR2 LQKENI.

This clone showed up many times. This chain connects TRBV5-1 to TRBJ2-3; 7 bases are shared with TRBD2. The V gene end was trimmed by 3 bases and the J gene end by 5 bases; junction bases not matched to a gene: 18. The CDR3 loop spans 18 amino acids. Germline assignment: CDR1 SGHRS and CDR2 YFSETQ. The DNA for the CDR3 is TGCGCCAGCAGCTGGACCGACGTCGGACTAGGGGCGGGAGATACGCAGTATTTT. This sequence encodes CASSWTDVGLGAGDTQYF. Together with reference TRBV5-1 and TRBJ2-3, the CDR3 gives the full variable domain: KAGVTQTPRYLIKTRGQQVTLSCSPISGHRSVSWYQQTPGQGLQFLFEYFSETQRNKGNFPGRFSGRQFSNSRSEMNVSTLELGDSALYLCASSWTDVGLGAGDTQYFGPGTRLTVL.

The genes are TRBV6-1 and TRBJ1-1; D not resolved. The CDR3 is 14 residues long. The ends were cut back, 5 bases at V and 4 bases at J, with 14 bases in the middle. CDR1 is MNHNS and CDR2 is SASEGT in the germline V gene. The chain's CDR3 is CASSFGILGTEAFF. Here the CDR3 DNA reads TGTGCCAGCAGTTTTGGGATTTTGGGCACTGAAGCTTTCTTT.

The J gene is TRBJ1-5, the V gene TRBV4-1, with unresolved D. V shed 2 bases and J shed 3 bases, with 11 bases lying between them. Germline assignment: CDR1 MGHRA and CDR2 YSYEKL. CDR3 length: 15 residues. The CDR3, as DNA: TGCGCCAGCAGCCAACCCAGCGGGTACAATCAGCCCCAGCATTTT. This sequence encodes CASSQPSGYNQPQHF.

The chain links TRBV6-1 to TRBJ2-7; D perhaps matches TRBD1 (6 bases). Germline lookup yields CDR1 MNHNS and CDR2 SASEGT. Deletions cut 6 bases from V and 0 bases from J, with 12 bases between. The CDR3 runs 14 residues. The CDR3 nucleotides read TGTGCCAGCAGAGAACAGGGAAGCTCCTACGAGCAGTACTTC. The encoded protein is CASREQGSSYEQYF.

To note about this clone: A much larger clone lies one base from this, so it may be a read error. The rearrangement links TRBV27 to TRBJ2-2; D gene uncertain. V lost 3 bases and J 5 bases, leaving 7 bases between the germline ends. Per germline, CDR1 MNHEY and CDR2 SMNVEV (reference sequence). CDR3 size: 13 residues. The CDR3 DNA reads as TGTGCCAGCAGTTTGGTGGGAACCGGGGAGCTGTTTTTT. Its protein product is CASSLVGTGELFF.

V gene TRBV9 combines with J gene TRBJ1-6; tentative D call: TRBD1 (5 bases). Germline V CDR1 and CDR2: SGDLS, YYNGEE. The V end lost 7 bases, the J end lost 7 bases, and 15 bases lay between the germline ends. CDR3 length equals 14 residues. The DNA for the CDR3 is TGTGCCAGCGGCGACGGGACCCGCAATTCACCCCTCCACTTT. This sequence encodes CASGDGTRNSPLHF.

This clone turned up a few times. The chain is built from TRBV7-3 and TRBJ1-4, with D hard to call. The CDR3 is 13 residues long. The V end was cut by 2 bases, the J end by 5 bases, with 6 bases between. The germline CDR1 and CDR2 sequences are SGHTA and FQGTGA. The CDR3 region has the DNA TGTGCCAGCAGCTTACGTCCAAATGAAAAACTGTTTTTT. This codes for CASSLRPNEKLFF.

The chain carries TRBV7-9 and TRBJ2-4; D is undetermined. The V end was cut by 5 bases, the J end by 8 bases, with 10 bases between. Germline values: CDR1 SEHNR, CDR2 FQNEAQ (reference sequence). The CDR3 spans 12 residues. As DNA, the CDR3 is TGTGCCAGCAGCCCCCAGTCGGACATTCAGTACTTC. Amino acid sequence: CASSPQSDIQYF.

This sequence joins TRBV19 and TRBJ1-5; D remains ambiguous. The CDR3 runs 16 residues. V shed 4 bases and J shed 7 bases, with 20 bases lying between them. Germline assignment: CDR1 LNHDA and CDR2 SQIVND (reference sequence). For the CDR3, the DNA is TGTGCCAGTAGTAGGGAAGGGAGGACCTCCTCCCAGCCCCAGCATTTT. Amino acids: CASSREGRTSSQPQHF. Full variable domain (outside the CDR3, taken from reference TRBV19 and TRBJ1-5): DGGITQSPKYLFRKEGQNVTLSCEQNLNHDAMYWYRQDPGQGLRLIYYSQIVNDFQKGDIAEGYSVSREKKESFPLTVTSAQKNPTAFYLCASSREGRTSSQPQHFGDGTRLSIL.

The V gene is TRBV2, the J gene TRBJ2-7; 9 bases map to TRBD2. Germline CDR1 reads SNHLY; CDR2 reads FYNNEI. CDR3 length: 15 amino acids. V gave up 2 bases and J gave up 7 bases; unmatched junction bases: 9. The CDR3 DNA reads TGTGCCAGCAGTGAATTGGCGGGAGGGTCTCTTGAGCAGTACTTC. As protein: CASSELAGGSLEQYF.

The CDR3 here is CASSLIGTGYEKLFF. Written as DNA, the CDR3 is TGTGCCAGCAGCTTAATCGGGACAGGGTATGAAAAACTGTTTTTT. The V and J genes are TRBV7-8 and TRBJ1-4; 9 nucleotides line up with TRBD1. CDR1 and CDR2 (germline): SGHVS, FQNEAQ. CDR3 size: 15 residues. The ends lost 2 bases at V and 6 bases at J; junction bases unmatched: 4. The variable domain in full, with the rest retrieved from reference TRBV7-8 and TRBJ1-4, is GAGVSQSPRYKVAKRGQDVALRCDPISGHVSLFWYQQALGQGPEFLTYFQNEAQLDKSGLPSDRFFAERPEGSVSTLKIQRTQQEDSAVYLCASSLIGTGYEKLFFGSGTQLSVL.

This rearrangement joins TRBV6-1 to TRBJ1-2, with D tentatively TRBD1 (6 bases). This CDR3 region has 14 residues. The V gene's germline CDR1 is MNHNS and CDR2 SASEGT. V lost 6 bases and J 4 bases, leaving 15 bases between the germline ends. The CDR3 DNA reads TGTGCCAGCAGCCCTGGACAGCTCCCCTATGGCTACACCTTC. It codes for CASSPGQLPYGYTF.